Sequencing of this TCR beta chain was carried out in a study of cytomegalovirus exposure and HLA in healthy donors. Whole-study results and caveats: Earlier findings revealed that most TCR beta V segments proved productive either about 87% or about 30% of the time.

Despite likely unrecorded immune exposures, the donors were nominally healthy at the time of sampling. A multiplex PCR was run with 60 Vbeta primers and 13 Jbeta primers. Per the original methods: Unique TCR beta chains totaled about 73 million in a later count, with roughly 12 million of them shared. Profiled with immunoSEQ multiplex PCR; TCRdb holds only in-frame clones, not every one. Clone size and the V and J calls come from that table; the DNA yielded D and trimming. The repertoire consists of approximately 170,000 clones, with around 80% occurring once and the leading ten covering 1.2%. For this clone: Antigen unknown.

V gave up 3 bases and J gave up 7 bases; unmatched junction bases: 3. Germline loops: CDR1 PRHDT, CDR2 FYEKMQ (reference sequence). The CDR3 is made up of 13 amino acids. The specimen sequenced was PBMCs. This clonotype was obtained from a boy between 2 and 10 years old in good health and CMV-seronegative. V and J are TRBV13 and TRBJ2-1; TRBD2 matches 7 bases. The CDR3 DNA follows: TGTGCCAGCAGCTTGCTAGCGGAAAATGAGCAGTTCTTC. Translation gives CASSLLAENEQFF.